Sequencing of this T cell receptor beta chain was carried out in a study of post-analysis software for immune sequencing data. Findings and caveats of the study: Under F measure analysis, samples from one preparation batch co-clustered strongly. Comparison with controls showed significantly lower normalized Chao1 diversity in multiple sclerosis patients.

Libraries were made from TCR beta cDNA, and they carried unique molecular identifiers. With about 0.9 to 11 million T cells as the source, a few hundred thousand cDNA molecules resulted. TCRdb re-derived calls from the PCR reads in MiXCR, one entry per CDR3 protein. This table has about half a million distinct CDR3 sequences, roughly 45% appearing once. This clonotype was seen more than once but under ten times. Its antigen is not known. Material for sequencing was blood. The sequence was obtained from a girl aged 10 to 17 with multiple sclerosis.

This chain's CDR3 is CASSLVYPQGEQFF. In DNA form, the CDR3 reads TGTGCCAGCAGTTTAGTATATCCGCAGGGTGAGCAGTTCTTC. The chain combines TRBV12-3 or TRBV12-4 with TRBJ2-1; a possible D gene is TRBD1 (5 bases). This CDR3 comprises 14 residues. V gave up 1 base and J gave up 9 bases, with 13 bases separating them.